The present TCR beta chain was sequenced within a study of blood T cells in healthy people across ages. Primers used in a second PCR of roughly 7 to 12 cycles were a sample-barcoded 5' primer and a J-beta primer mix. MiXCR, applied by TCRdb to the 5' RACE reads, yields one record per CDR3 protein. The table records 750,000 to 950,000 distinct CDR3 sequences, 25% to 35% of them present only once. The CDR3 totals 16 residues. The V segment lost 5 bases and the J segment 9 bases; nucleotides outside the gene matches: 15. Germline CDR1 is MDHEN and CDR2 is SYDVKM. The sample was also linked to a second study, of T cells of mothers and their children.

The specimen sequenced was blood. The rearrangement links TRBV28 to TRBJ2-7; 11 bases agree with TRBD2. This TCR was recovered from a woman in her thirties or forties in good health. CDR3 in DNA: TGTGCCAGCAGTCCCGCGGGTTTAGCGGGGGGGCAGGTGCAGTACTTC. This gives the protein CASSPAGLAGGQVQYF.